This section outlines one T cell receptor beta chain sequence together with its context. Its antigen remains unidentified. V lost 3 bases and J lost 1; bases outside the gene matches: 21. CDR1 is MNHEY and CDR2 is SMNVEV in the germline V gene (reference sequence). There are 21 residues in the CDR3. These data come from a study of Tregs in tolerant kidney transplant recipients. Overall study results and limits: Few patients were studied, so findings need validation in larger groups.

Clones were sequenced by immunoSEQ multiplex PCR, and TCRdb holds only the in-frame ones, with some missing. The repertoire holds over 60,000 clones, with approximately 91% as singletons. Unstimulated Tregs (CD4+CD25+CD127-) and CD4+CD25- non-Tregs were sorted from PBMCs. J is TRBJ1-1 and V is TRBV27; 9 bases are a match to TRBD1. The clonotype was recovered from a human donor who received a combined kidney and bone marrow transplant. The sample was CD4+ T cells from blood, taken before the transplant. The CDR3 here is CASSFLRYGQGRLYRNTEAFF. The DNA of the CDR3 is TGTGCCAGCAGTTTCCTCAGGTACGGACAGGGGCGATTATATCGGAACACTGAAGCTTTCTTT.